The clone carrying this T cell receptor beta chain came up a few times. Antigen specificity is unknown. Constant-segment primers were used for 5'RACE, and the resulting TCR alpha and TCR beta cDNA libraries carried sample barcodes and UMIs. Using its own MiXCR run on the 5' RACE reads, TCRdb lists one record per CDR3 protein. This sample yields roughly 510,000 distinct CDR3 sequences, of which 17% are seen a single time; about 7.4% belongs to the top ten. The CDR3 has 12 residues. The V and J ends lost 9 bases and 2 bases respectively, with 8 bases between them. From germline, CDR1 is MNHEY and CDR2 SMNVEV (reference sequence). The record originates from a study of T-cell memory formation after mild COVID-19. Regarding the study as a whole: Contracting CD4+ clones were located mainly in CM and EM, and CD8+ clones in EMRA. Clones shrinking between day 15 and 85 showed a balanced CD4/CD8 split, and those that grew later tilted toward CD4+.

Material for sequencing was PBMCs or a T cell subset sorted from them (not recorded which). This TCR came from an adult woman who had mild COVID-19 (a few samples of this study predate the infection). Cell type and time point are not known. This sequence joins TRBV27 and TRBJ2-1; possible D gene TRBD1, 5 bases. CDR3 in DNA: TGTGCCAGTGGACACACCTACAATGAGCAGTTCTTC. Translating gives CASGHTYNEQFF.